Each of the 25 T cell receptor beta chains below was sequenced from the same sample in a study of cytomegalovirus exposure and HLA in healthy donors. PCR amplification relied on 60 Vbeta primers (plus 13 Jbeta primers). Measured with immunoSEQ multiplex PCR; TCRdb has only the in-frame clones, and not every one. The sample comprises 150,000 to 200,000 clones, 77% of which are singletons, and 1.4% rests with the top ten. The sample consisted of PBMCs. The receptors derive from a man between 18 and 29 years old in good health and CMV-seronegative.

This chain joins TRBV4-2 and TRBJ2-7; 9 bases map to TRBD1. The junction had 5 bases not matched to a gene; V was cut back by 4 bases and J by 4 bases. The CDR3 has 14 residues. Germline V CDR1 and CDR2: LGHNA, YNFKEQ. CDR3 coding DNA: TGTGCCAGCAGCCGTGGGACAGGGAAATACGAGCAGTACTTC. This translates into CASSRGTGKYEQYF.

The genes are TRBV5-1 and TRBJ2-2, with D perhaps TRBD2 (6 bases). This CDR3 is built from 16 residues. The germline V gene has CDR1 SGHRS and CDR2 YFSETQ. V was shortened by 0 bases and J by 5 bases, with 14 bases between the two germline ends. Written as DNA, the CDR3 is TGCGCCAGCAGCTTGGGGGAGGCCGGGGATACCGGGGAGCTGTTTTTT. It translates to CASSLGEAGDTGELFF.

V usage is TRBV7-8 and J usage is TRBJ1-1; TRBD1 matches at 8 bases. Germline CDR1 is SGHVS and CDR2 is FQNEAQ. The CDR3 covers 15 residues. Trimming cost V 5 bases and J 0 bases; bases outside gene matches: 5. The CDR3 DNA reads as TGTGCCAGCAGCCGCACGACAGGGGTGAACACTGAAGCTTTCTTT. Protein product: CASSRTTGVNTEAFF.

The CDR3 is CAIRNTGVSSYNEQFF. The CDR3, as DNA: TGTGCCATCAGGAACACAGGGGTGAGCTCCTACAATGAGCAGTTCTTC. J is TRBJ2-1 and V is TRBV10-3, with 7 bases that match TRBD1. The germline V gene encodes CDR1 ENHRY and CDR2 SYGVKD. J lost 0 bases, V lost 6 bases, and 8 bases had no gene match. The length of the CDR3 is 16 residues.

The genes are TRBV6-5 and TRBJ2-7, with TRBD1 matching 12 bases. The CDR3 spans 15 residues. Germline V gives CDR1 MNHEY, CDR2 SVGAGI. V lost 4 bases to trimming and J lost 9 bases; unmatched junction nucleotides: 10. The CDR3 nucleotides read TGTGCCAGCAGTTGGGGGACAGGGGGCCGTCGGGCGCAGTACTTC. It specifies CASSWGTGGRRAQYF.

The chain has TRBV7-8 and TRBJ2-3, with TRBD2 identical over 10 bases. V lost 5 bases, J lost 0 bases, and 11 bases stayed unmatched. Germline V gene sequence: CDR1 SGHVS, CDR2 FQNEAQ. The length of the CDR3 is 18 residues. The DNA for the CDR3 is TGTGCCAGCAGCCCGAGGGCTAGCGGGGGCGGGAGCACAGATACGCAGTATTTT. Its translation: CASSPRASGGGSTDTQYF.

CDR3 in amino acids: CASSSVAKLFF. The DNA of the CDR3 is TGTGCCAGCAGCTCAGTAGCAAAACTGTTTTTT. The chain carries TRBV7-4 and TRBJ1-4, with D uncertain. Germline assignment: CDR1 SGHVT and CDR2 SQSDAQ. The V and J ends lost 4 bases and 10 bases respectively, with 7 bases between them. The CDR3 length is 11 residues. The full variable domain, rest sourced from reference TRBV7-4 and TRBJ1-4, is GAGVSQSPRYKVAKRGRDVALRCDSISGHVTLYWYRQTLGQGSEVLTYSQSDAQRDKSGRPSGRFSAERPERSVSTLKIQRTEQGDSAVYLCASSSVAKLFFGSGTQLSVL.

This clone was observed once. V and J are TRBV7-2 and TRBJ2-5; a weak D match, TRBD1 (5 bases). Germline-derived CDR1 and CDR2 are SGHTA and FQGNSA. This CDR3 comprises 14 residues. Trimming cost V 0 bases and J 4 bases, with 9 bases left between them. The chain's CDR3 is CASSLAGVRETQYF. In DNA, the CDR3 is TGTGCCAGCAGCTTAGCAGGGGTCCGAGAGACCCAGTACTTC.

This chain links TRBV7-9 with TRBJ1-2; D gene uncertain. The CDR3 loop spans 14 amino acids. V was shortened by 2 bases and J by 4 bases, with 11 bases between the two germline ends. Germline V gene lookup returns CDR1 SEHNR and CDR2 FQNEAQ (reference sequence). DNA of the CDR3: TGTGCCAGCAGCTTAAAAGGCGACTTCTATGGCTACACCTTC. It encodes CASSLKGDFYGYTF.

The CDR3 region is CASASLDTQYF. The CDR3 coding sequence is TGTGCCAGTGCTAGTTTAGATACGCAGTATTTT. This rearrangement joins TRBV7-2 to TRBJ2-3; D remains ambiguous. CDR1 is SGHTA, CDR2 FQGNSA, per germline. The V gene lost 9 bases and the J gene lost 5 bases, with 9 bases spanning the gap. The CDR3 loop spans 11 amino acids. The whole variable domain, filled in from reference TRBV7-2 and TRBJ2-3, reads GAGVSQSPSNKVTEKGKDVELRCDPISGHTALYWYRQSLGQGLEFLIYFQGNSAPDKSGLPSDRFSAERTGGSVSTLTIQRTQQEDSAVYLCASASLDTQYFGPGTRLTVL.

About this clone itself: This CDR3 is also generated by other DNA sequences in the sample. J is TRBJ2-5 and V is TRBV18; D remains ambiguous. This CDR3 has 11 residues. Germline V gives CDR1 KGHSH, CDR2 LQKENI. The germline V and J ends were trimmed by 5 bases and 2 bases, with 3 bases remaining between them. The CDR3 sequence is CASSLQETQYF. DNA for the CDR3: TGTGCCAGCTCATTACAAGAGACCCAGTACTTC. The full variable domain, with the rest looked up from reference TRBV18 and TRBJ2-5, is NAGVMQNPRHLVRRRGQEARLRCSPMKGHSHVYWYRQLPEEGLKFMVYLQKENIIDESGMPKERFSAEFPKEGPSILRIQQVVRGDSAAYFCASSLQETQYFGPGTRLLVL.

V and J are TRBV29-1 and TRBJ2-5; 7 nucleotides align to TRBD2. This CDR3 region has 13 residues. Germline CDR1 reads SQVTM; CDR2 reads ANQGSEA. Trimming cost V 6 bases and J 5 bases; bases outside gene matches: 9. This CDR3 reads CSVHTGEGETQYF. DNA of the CDR3: TGCAGCGTGCACACCGGGGAGGGGGAGACCCAGTACTTC. Variable domain in full (rest from reference TRBV29-1 and TRBJ2-5): SAVISQKPSRDICQRGTSLTIQCQVDSQVTMMFWYRQQPGQSLTLIATANQGSEATYESGFVIDKFPISRPNLTFSTLTVSNMSPEDSSIYLCSVHTGEGETQYFGPGTRLLVL.

This sequence joins TRBV7-9 and TRBJ2-7, with D perhaps TRBD2 (6 bases). V dropped 0 bases and J dropped 1 base, with 10 bases sitting between them. This CDR3 is 15 amino acids long. The germline V gene encodes CDR1 SEHNR and CDR2 FQNEAQ (reference sequence). CDR3 sequence (DNA): TGTGCCAGCAGCTTAGCTCCTAGCGTGTCCTACGAGCAGTACTTC. Amino acids: CASSLAPSVSYEQYF.

This chain links TRBV28 with TRBJ1-2; 10 bases agree with TRBD1. Trimming at V came to 2 bases and at J to 8 bases, leaving 5 bases not matched to a gene. Germline V gives CDR1 MDHEN, CDR2 SYDVKM. The CDR3 is 14 residues long. For the CDR3, the DNA is TGTGCCAGCAGTTTAAGGGGACAGGGGAGGGGCTACACCTTC. The encoded protein is CASSLRGQGRGYTF.

The chain employs TRBV11-3 and TRBJ2-7; tentative D call: TRBD1 (6 bases). CDR1 is SGHNT and CDR2 is YENEEA in the germline V gene. The length of the CDR3 is 15 residues. V lost 5 bases to trimming and J lost 4 bases, with 18 bases between them. The CDR3 sequence is CASSGPPRGKYEQYF. The CDR3 nucleotides read TGTGCCAGCAGCGGACCACCCAGGGGAAAGTACGAGCAGTACTTC.

The rearrangement links TRBV4-3 to TRBJ2-6; a possible D gene is TRBD2 (6 bases). Trimming cost V 6 bases and J 0 bases, with 15 bases left between them. The CDR3 length is 17 residues. CDR1 is LGHNA, CDR2 YSLEER, per germline. CDR3 protein: CASSNSGVGSGANVLTF. CDR3 sequence (DNA): TGCGCCAGCAGTAATTCGGGGGTTGGCTCTGGGGCCAACGTCCTGACTTTC.

Only a few counts were recorded for this clone. The chain uses TRBV7-2 and TRBJ1-5; D gene unclear. Germline V lookup: CDR1 SGHTA, CDR2 FQGNSA. This CDR3 is built from 15 residues. V lost 5 bases and J lost 3, with 14 bases in between. The CDR3: CASSPRGGNNQPQHF. CDR3 DNA: TGTGCCAGCAGCCCCCGAGGAGGAAACAATCAGCCCCAGCATTTT.

The chain is built from TRBV30 and TRBJ2-5; 9 bases align to TRBD1. Trimming removed 5 bases from V and 5 bases from J; junction bases left unmatched: 6. Per the germline V gene, CDR1 is GTSNPN and CDR2 is SVGIG (reference sequence). This CDR3 is built from 13 residues. The CDR3 loop is CAWRWTGVETQYF. The CDR3 DNA is TGTGCCTGGCGATGGACAGGGGTGGAGACCCAGTACTTC.

This chain uses TRBV4-1 with TRBJ2-2; 15 positions match TRBD2. The CDR3 consists of 20 residues. J gave up 4 bases and V 3 bases, and 12 bases lay outside the gene matches. Looked up from germline, CDR1 is MGHRA and CDR2 is YSYEKL. This CDR3 reads CASSHTRRGLAGGLTGELFF. The CDR3, as DNA: TGCGCCAGCAGCCATACCAGAAGGGGACTAGCGGGGGGACTCACCGGGGAGCTGTTTTTT.

V usage is TRBV19 and J usage is TRBJ2-7, with 9 bases fitting TRBD1. CDR1 is LNHDA, CDR2 SQIVND, per germline (reference sequence). V dropped 3 bases and J dropped 3; count of bases not matched to a gene: 6. This CDR3 is built from 15 residues. The CDR3 loop is CASSITGQGYYEQYF. The DNA for the CDR3 is TGTGCCAGTAGTATTACAGGACAGGGGTACTACGAGCAGTACTTC.

This chain uses TRBV18 with TRBJ2-1; 9 bases match TRBD2. The J segment lost 7 bases and the V segment lost 6 bases, leaving 10 bases of the junction unmatched. This CDR3 spans 15 amino acids. Germline V gene lookup returns CDR1 KGHSH and CDR2 LQKENI. The CDR3 sequence is CASSRTIAGDNEQFF. The CDR3 nucleotides read TGTGCCAGCTCCCGCACTATAGCGGGAGATAATGAGCAGTTCTTC.

The V gene is TRBV30, the J gene TRBJ2-1, with TRBD2 as a possible D gene (5 bases). Germline loops: CDR1 GTSNPN, CDR2 SVGIG (reference sequence). The CDR3 is 15 residues long. With 4 bases removed from V and 5 bases from J, the gap between germline ends came to 18 bases. The DNA for the CDR3 is TGTGCCTGGATTGAAGCGGCCCTGGGGAACAATGAGCAGTTCTTC. Translating gives CAWIEAALGNNEQFF.

The rearrangement joins TRBV27 to TRBJ2-2; 7 nucleotides line up with TRBD2. The CDR3 runs to 15 residues. Germline lookup yields CDR1 MNHEY and CDR2 SMNVEV (reference sequence). J lost 4 bases, V lost 5 bases, and 7 bases had no gene match. DNA of the CDR3: TGTGCCAGCAGTAGCGGGGATCCGGGCACCGGGGAGCTGTTTTTT. As protein: CASSSGDPGTGELFF.

The genes are TRBV2 and TRBJ1-1, with TRBD1 identical over 12 bases. Germline CDR1 and CDR2: SNHLY and FYNNEI. The junction had 18 bases not matched to a gene; V was cut back by 6 bases and J by 7 bases. This CDR3 has 18 residues. The CDR3 region has the DNA TGTGCCAGCAGCCCCATCGGGTTCCGGGACAGGGGGCACCTTGAAGCTTTCTTT. This translates into CASSPIGFRDRGHLEAFF.

For the CDR3, the DNA is TGTGCCAGCAGCCAAGATCTTGTTTTGGGGGCTGGGGGCTACACCTTC. Its protein is CASSQDLVLGAGGYTF. V gene TRBV14 combines with J gene TRBJ1-2; TRBD1 might be the D (6 bases). The CDR3 totals 16 residues. Germline assignment: CDR1 SGHDN and CDR2 FVKESK. The V gene lost 0 bases and the J gene lost 8 bases, with 19 bases spanning the gap.